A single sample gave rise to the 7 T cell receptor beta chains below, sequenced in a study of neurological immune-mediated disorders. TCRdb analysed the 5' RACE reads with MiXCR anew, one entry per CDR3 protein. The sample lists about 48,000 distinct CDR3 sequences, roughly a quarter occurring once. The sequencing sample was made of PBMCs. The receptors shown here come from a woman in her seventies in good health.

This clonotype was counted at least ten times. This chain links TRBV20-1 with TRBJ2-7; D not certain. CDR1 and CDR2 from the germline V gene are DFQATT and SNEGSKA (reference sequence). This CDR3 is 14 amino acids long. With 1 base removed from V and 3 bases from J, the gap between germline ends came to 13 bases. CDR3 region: CSARGQHAIYEQYF. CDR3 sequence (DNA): TGCAGTGCTAGAGGGCAGCATGCAATCTACGAGCAGTACTTC.

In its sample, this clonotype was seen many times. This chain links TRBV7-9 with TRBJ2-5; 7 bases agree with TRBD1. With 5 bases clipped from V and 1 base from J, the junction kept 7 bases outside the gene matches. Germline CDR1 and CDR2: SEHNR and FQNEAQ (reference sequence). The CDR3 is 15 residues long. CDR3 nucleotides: TGTGCCAGCAGCCTCCAGGGACAGCCCCAAGAGACCCAGTACTTC. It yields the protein CASSLQGQPQETQYF.

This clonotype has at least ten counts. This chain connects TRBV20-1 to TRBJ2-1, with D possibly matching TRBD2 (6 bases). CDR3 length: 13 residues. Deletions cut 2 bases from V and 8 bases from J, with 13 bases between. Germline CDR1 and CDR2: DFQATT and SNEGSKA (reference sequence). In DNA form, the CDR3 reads TGCAGTGCTAGATTTCCAGGAGGGGATGAGCAGTTCTTC. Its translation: CSARFPGGDEQFF.

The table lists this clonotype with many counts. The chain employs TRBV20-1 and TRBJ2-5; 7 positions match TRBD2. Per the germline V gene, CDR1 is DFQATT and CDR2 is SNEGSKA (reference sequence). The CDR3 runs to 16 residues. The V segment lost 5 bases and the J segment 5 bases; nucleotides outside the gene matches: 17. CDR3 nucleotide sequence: TGCAGTGCTCCCTCCAGGTCCAGCGGGAACGGGGAGACCCAGTACTTC. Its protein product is CSAPSRSSGNGETQYF.

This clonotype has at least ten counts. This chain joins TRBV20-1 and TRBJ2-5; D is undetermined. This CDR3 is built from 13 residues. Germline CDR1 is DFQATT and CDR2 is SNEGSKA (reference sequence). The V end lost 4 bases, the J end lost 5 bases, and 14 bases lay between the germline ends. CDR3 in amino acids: CSATDGLRETQYF. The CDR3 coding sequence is TGCAGTGCTACGGACGGGCTTAGGGAGACCCAGTACTTC.

CDR3 region: CASSLGTGGMGNTEAFF. The CDR3 DNA follows: TGTGCCAGCAGCCTAGGGACAGGGGGGATGGGGAACACTGAAGCTTTCTTT. V is TRBV4-2 and J is TRBJ1-1; 11 nucleotides align to TRBD1. V shed 4 bases and J 1 base; nucleotides not matched to a gene: 8. CDR1 LGHNA and CDR2 YNFKEQ come from the germline V gene. The CDR3 is 17 amino acids.

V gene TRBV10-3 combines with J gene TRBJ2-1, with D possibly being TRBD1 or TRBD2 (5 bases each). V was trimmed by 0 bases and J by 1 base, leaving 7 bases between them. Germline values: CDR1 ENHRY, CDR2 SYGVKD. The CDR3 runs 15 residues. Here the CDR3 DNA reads TGTGCCATCAGTGAGTCGGGGGATTCCTACAATGAGCAGTTCTTC. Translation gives CAISESGDSYNEQFF.